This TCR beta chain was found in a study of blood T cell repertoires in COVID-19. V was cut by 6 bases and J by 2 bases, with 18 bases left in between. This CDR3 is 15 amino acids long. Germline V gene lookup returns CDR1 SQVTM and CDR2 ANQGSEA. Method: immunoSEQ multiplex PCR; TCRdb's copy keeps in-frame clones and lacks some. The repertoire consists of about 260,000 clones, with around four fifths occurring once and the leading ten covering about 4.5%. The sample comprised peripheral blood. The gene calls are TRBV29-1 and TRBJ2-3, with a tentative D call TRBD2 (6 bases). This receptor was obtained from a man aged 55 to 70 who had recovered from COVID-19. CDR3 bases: TGCAGCGTGACCCCGACTAGAAAAAACACAGATACGCAGTATTTT. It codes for CSVTPTRKNTDTQYF.